Listed here are 23 T cell receptor beta chains from one sample, sequenced in a study of cytomegalovirus exposure and HLA in healthy donors. Researchers ran the PCR with 60 Vbeta and 13 Jbeta primers. Assay used: immunoSEQ multiplex PCR; TCRdb lists only in-frame clones, some missing. The table has around 150,000 clones, 76% seen once. Sequences were obtained from PBMCs. These receptors were collected from a male donor in good health and CMV-seronegative.

CDR3 coding DNA: TGTGCCAGCAGCCAGGGACTAGCGGGGGCCAGCCGTTACAATGAGCAGTTCTTC. Its protein is CASSQGLAGASRYNEQFF. The J gene is TRBJ2-1, the V gene TRBV7-8; TRBD2 matches 14 bases. V lost 5 bases to trimming and J lost 4 bases; unmatched junction nucleotides: 10. Germline V lookup: CDR1 SGHVS, CDR2 FQNEAQ. The CDR3 is made up of 18 amino acids.

The genes are TRBV30 and TRBJ1-3; no definite D call. Trimming removed 5 bases at V and 1 base at J, with 6 bases between. Germline CDR1 is GTSNPN and CDR2 is SVGIG (reference sequence). This CDR3 has 12 amino acids. The CDR3 region is CAWEGSGNTIYF. The CDR3 coding sequence is TGTGCCTGGGAGGGTTCTGGAAACACCATATATTTT.

The CDR3 DNA is TGTGCCAGCAGCCAAGCCGCGGGGGGCGGGACAGATACGCAGTATTTT. Translating it yields CASSQAAGGGTDTQYF. The chain couples TRBV7-2 to TRBJ2-3; 8 bases are shared with TRBD2. With 5 bases clipped from V and 3 bases from J, the junction kept 10 bases outside the gene matches. The CDR3 is made up of 16 amino acids. The germline CDR1 and CDR2 sequences are SGHTA and FQGNSA.

The chain is built from TRBV27 and TRBJ1-1, with 7 bases matching TRBD1. CDR1 is MNHEY, CDR2 SMNVEV, per germline (reference sequence). With V trimmed by 3 bases and J by 4 bases, 5 bases remained unmatched. There are 14 residues in the CDR3. The CDR3 loop reads CASSFNRGSTEAFF. The CDR3 bases are TGTGCCAGCAGTTTTAACAGGGGATCCACTGAAGCTTTCTTT.

This clone has more than one count but fewer than ten. The chain carries TRBV5-4 and TRBJ2-5, with 14 bases aligning to TRBD2. The germline CDR1 and CDR2 sequences are SGHNT and YYREEE (reference sequence). The CDR3 totals 15 residues. V lost 4 bases, J lost 3 bases, and 2 bases stayed unmatched. This CDR3 is CASSQGLAGEETQYF. CDR3 DNA: TGTGCCAGCAGCCAGGGACTAGCGGGGGAAGAGACCCAGTACTTC.

Note on this clone: The sample holds other DNA sequences that translate to the same CDR3. The chain uses TRBV6-6 and TRBJ1-1; D call uncertain. The CDR3 has 14 residues. Germline V gives CDR1 MNHNY, CDR2 SVGAGI (reference sequence). With 0 bases removed from V and 2 bases from J, the gap between germline ends came to 7 bases. CDR3 region: CASSYSTTNTEAFF. The CDR3 DNA follows: TGTGCCAGCAGTTACTCCACCACAAACACTGAAGCTTTCTTT.

This clone was counted only a few times. This rearrangement joins TRBV27 to TRBJ1-1, with 7 bases identical to TRBD1. The CDR3 is made up of 12 amino acids. CDR1 MNHEY and CDR2 SMNVEV come from the germline V gene (reference sequence). Trimming cost V 9 bases and J 5 bases; bases outside gene matches: 6. This CDR3 is CASRHRGTEAFF. DNA of the CDR3: TGTGCCAGTAGACACAGGGGAACTGAAGCTTTCTTT.

CDR3 bases: TGCGCCAGCAGCCAAATTTGGAGGGGGCGCGCCAATCAGCCCCAGCATTTT. Translating it yields CASSQIWRGRANQPQHF. J is TRBJ1-5 and V is TRBV4-1; 7 nucleotides agree with TRBD1. The CDR3 length is 17 residues. Per germline, CDR1 MGHRA and CDR2 YSYEKL. Trimming removed 2 bases from V and 3 bases from J; junction bases left unmatched: 10.

This clone was seen more than once but under ten times. The V and J genes are TRBV28 and TRBJ1-6, with D perhaps TRBD1 (6 bases). The germline V gene has CDR1 MDHEN and CDR2 SYDVKM. CDR3 length: 14 amino acids. V was pared by 6 bases and J by 7 bases, with 13 bases between. The DNA for the CDR3 is TGTGCCAGCAGAAAGGGGGAAAGGAATTCACCCCTCCACTTT. Encoded protein: CASRKGERNSPLHF.

As DNA, the CDR3 is TGTGCCAGCTCACCAAGGCAAGCGGGACAATACGAGCAGTACTTC. It is translated as CASSPRQAGQYEQYF. The chain links TRBV18 to TRBJ2-7; TRBD2 might be the D (7 bases). Germline lookup yields CDR1 KGHSH and CDR2 LQKENI. The CDR3 is 15 residues long. V lost 2 bases and J 4 bases, leaving 15 bases between the germline ends. The full variable domain, its missing parts supplied by reference TRBV18 and TRBJ2-7, is NAGVMQNPRHLVRRRGQEARLRCSPMKGHSHVYWYRQLPEEGLKFMVYLQKENIIDESGMPKERFSAEFPKEGPSILRIQQVVRGDSAAYFCASSPRQAGQYEQYFGPGTRLTVT.

This chain's CDR3 is CASSAPPGHYNSPLHF. CDR3 DNA: TGTGCCAGCAGCGCCCCCCCGGGACATTATAATTCACCCCTCCACTTT. The chain joins TRBV11-3 to TRBJ1-6, with TRBD1 as a possible D gene (6 bases). Germline V lookup: CDR1 SGHNT, CDR2 YENEEA. CDR3 length: 16 amino acids. V dropped 5 bases and J dropped 4 bases, with 15 bases sitting between them.

The J gene is TRBJ2-7, the V gene TRBV2; a weak D match, TRBD2 (5 bases). CDR3 size: 14 residues. Germline loops: CDR1 SNHLY, CDR2 FYNNEI. Trimming removed 4 bases at V and 4 bases at J, with 14 bases between. The CDR3, as DNA: TGTGCCAGCAGTGGAGCCGGACTGTCATACGAGCAGTACTTC. Translating gives CASSGAGLSYEQYF.

The V gene is TRBV10-3, the J gene TRBJ2-4, with TRBD1 matching over 9 bases. With V trimmed by 7 bases and J by 0 bases, 1 base remained unmatched. In germline, CDR1 is ENHRY, CDR2 SYGVKD. This CDR3 has 14 residues. In DNA form, the CDR3 reads TGTGCCATCATGGGACAGGGAGCCAAAAACATTCAGTACTTC. Translating it yields CAIMGQGAKNIQYF.

The chain combines TRBV7-9 with TRBJ2-5, with 7 bases matching TRBD2. CDR3 size: 16 residues. The germline V gene encodes CDR1 SEHNR and CDR2 FQNEAQ (reference sequence). Trimming cost V 2 bases and J 4 bases; bases outside gene matches: 10. The CDR3 sequence is CASSLMRGGPRETQYF. DNA for the CDR3: TGTGCCAGCAGCTTAATGCGGGGAGGGCCGCGAGAGACCCAGTACTTC.

This sequence joins TRBV27 and TRBJ2-2; D not resolved. CDR1 and CDR2 (germline): MNHEY, SMNVEV (reference sequence). Trimming removed 4 bases from V and 1 base from J, with 7 bases in between. The CDR3 length is 14 residues. In DNA, the CDR3 is TGTGCCAGCAGTTATTCGAGGAACACCGGGGAGCTGTTTTTT. Residues: CASSYSRNTGELFF.

The chain couples TRBV29-1 to TRBJ2-5; TRBD1 matches at 7 bases. CDR1 is SQVTM and CDR2 is ANQGSEA in the germline V gene. V shed 8 bases, J shed 3 bases, and the junction held 6 bases outside the gene matches. The CDR3 runs to 12 residues. The CDR3 DNA reads as TGCAGCACGTTAACAGGGGAAGAGACCCAGTACTTC. Protein sequence: CSTLTGEETQYF.

The chain is built from TRBV28 and TRBJ2-3; D perhaps matches TRBD2 (6 bases). Trimming took 1 base from V and 0 from J, leaving 11 bases between them. Germline CDR1 and CDR2: MDHEN and SYDVKM. The CDR3 is made up of 16 amino acids. The CDR3 coding sequence is TGTGCCAGCAGTTTATATTTCGGGACTAGCACAGATACGCAGTATTTT. It is translated as CASSLYFGTSTDTQYF. Looking up the rest from reference TRBV28 and TRBJ2-3 gives the full variable domain: DVKVTQSSRYLVKRTGEKVFLECVQDMDHENMFWYRQDPGLGLRLIYFSYDVKMKEKGDIPEGYSVSREKKERFSLILESASTNQTSMYLCASSLYFGTSTDTQYFGPGTRLTVL.

The genes are TRBV11-2 and TRBJ2-1, with D possibly TRBD2 on 6 matching bases. The germline gives CDR1 SGHAT, CDR2 FQNNGV. The V end was cut by 7 bases, the J end by 9 bases, with 22 bases between. The CDR3 has 15 residues. This chain's CDR3 is CASTFPGLVRREQFF. CDR3 nucleotide sequence: TGTGCCAGCACATTCCCGGGACTCGTTCGTCGTGAGCAGTTCTTC.

The V gene is TRBV6-1, the J gene TRBJ1-5, with D possibly TRBD1 on 6 matching bases. CDR1 is MNHNS, CDR2 SASEGT, per germline. The germline V and J ends were trimmed by 6 bases and 0 bases, with 12 bases remaining between them. This CDR3 spans 15 amino acids. CDR3 amino acids: CASSGTGFSNQPQHF. CDR3 DNA sequence: TGTGCCAGCAGCGGCACAGGGTTTAGCAATCAGCCCCAGCATTTT.

This clone was seen just once. The chain combines TRBV9 with TRBJ1-2; 11 bases fit TRBD1. The length of the CDR3 is 15 residues. V was clipped by 0 bases and J by 6 bases; unmatched bases: 4. Germline CDR1 is SGDLS and CDR2 is YYNGEE. This CDR3 reads CASSVGTGGADGYTF. CDR3 coding DNA: TGTGCCAGCAGCGTAGGGACAGGGGGCGCGGATGGCTACACCTTC.

This chain joins TRBV5-1 and TRBJ2-5; D not resolved. V lost 3 bases and J lost 2, with 8 bases in between. The CDR3 extends over 13 amino acids. Germline lookup yields CDR1 SGHRS and CDR2 YFSETQ. The CDR3 DNA sequence: TGCGCCAGCAGCTCCGCACTACAAGAGACCCAGTACTTC. This encodes CASSSALQETQYF. Variable domain in full (rest from reference TRBV5-1 and TRBJ2-5): KAGVTQTPRYLIKTRGQQVTLSCSPISGHRSVSWYQQTPGQGLQFLFEYFSETQRNKGNFPGRFSGRQFSNSRSEMNVSTLELGDSALYLCASSSALQETQYFGPGTRLLVL.

A single count supports this clone. The CDR3 spells CASSPTGSSGMTYGYTF. DNA of the CDR3: TGTGCCAGCAGCCCAACAGGGTCCTCGGGTATGACCTATGGCTACACCTTC. The chain recombines TRBV7-2 with TRBJ1-2; D possibly corresponds to TRBD1 (6 bases). This CDR3 region has 17 residues. Germline V gives CDR1 SGHTA, CDR2 FQGNSA. Trimming removed 5 bases at V and 4 bases at J, with 23 bases between.

Only a few counts were recorded for this clone. V usage is TRBV9 and J usage is TRBJ1-3; 9 positions agree with TRBD1. Germline lookup yields CDR1 SGDLS and CDR2 YYNGEE. CDR3 length equals 15 residues. V shed 0 bases and J 8 bases; nucleotides not matched to a gene: 6. Written as DNA, the CDR3 is TGTGCCAGCAGCGTAGAGGGGACAGGGCCGTACACCATATATTTT. Its translation: CASSVEGTGPYTIYF.